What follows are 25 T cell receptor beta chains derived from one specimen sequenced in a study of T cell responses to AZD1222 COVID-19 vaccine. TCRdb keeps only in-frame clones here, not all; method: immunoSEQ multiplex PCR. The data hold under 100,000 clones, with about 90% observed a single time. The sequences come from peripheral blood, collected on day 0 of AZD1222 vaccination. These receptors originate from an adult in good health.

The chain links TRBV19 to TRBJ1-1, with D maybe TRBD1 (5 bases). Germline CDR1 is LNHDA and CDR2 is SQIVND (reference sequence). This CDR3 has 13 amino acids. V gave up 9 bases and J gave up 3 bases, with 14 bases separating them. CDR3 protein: CASDGGRDTEAFF. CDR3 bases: TGTGCCAGCGACGGGGGTAGAGACACTGAAGCTTTCTTT.

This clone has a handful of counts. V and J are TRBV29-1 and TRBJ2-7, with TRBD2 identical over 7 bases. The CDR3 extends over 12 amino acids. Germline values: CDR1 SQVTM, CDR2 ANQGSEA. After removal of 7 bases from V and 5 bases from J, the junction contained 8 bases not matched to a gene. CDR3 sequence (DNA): TGCAGCGCCACCCCCGGGACTAACGAGCAGTACTTC. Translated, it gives CSATPGTNEQYF.

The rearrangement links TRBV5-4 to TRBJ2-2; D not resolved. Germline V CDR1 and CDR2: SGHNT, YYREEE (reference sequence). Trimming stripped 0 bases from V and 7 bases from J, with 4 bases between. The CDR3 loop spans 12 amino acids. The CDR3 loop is CASSLVDGELFF. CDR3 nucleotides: TGTGCCAGCAGCTTGGTAGACGGGGAGCTGTTTTTT.

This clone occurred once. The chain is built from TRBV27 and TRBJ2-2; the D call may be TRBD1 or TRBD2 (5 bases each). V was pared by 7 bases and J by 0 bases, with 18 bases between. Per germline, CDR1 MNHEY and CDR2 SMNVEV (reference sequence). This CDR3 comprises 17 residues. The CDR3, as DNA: TGTGCCAGCAAACAGGACTTCACCATCGCGAACACCGGGGAGCTGTTTTTT. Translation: CASKQDFTIANTGELFF.

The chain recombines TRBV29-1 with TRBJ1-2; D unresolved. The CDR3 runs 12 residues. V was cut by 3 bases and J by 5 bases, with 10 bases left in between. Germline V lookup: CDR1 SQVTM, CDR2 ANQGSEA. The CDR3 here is CSVDEQWYGYTF. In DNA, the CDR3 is TGCAGCGTTGATGAACAGTGGTATGGCTACACCTTC.

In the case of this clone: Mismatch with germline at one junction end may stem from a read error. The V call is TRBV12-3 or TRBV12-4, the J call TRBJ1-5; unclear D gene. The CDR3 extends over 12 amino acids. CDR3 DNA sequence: TGTGCCAGCAGTTTAGGTGGCCCACCCCGCGACTTT. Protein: CASSLGGPPRDF.

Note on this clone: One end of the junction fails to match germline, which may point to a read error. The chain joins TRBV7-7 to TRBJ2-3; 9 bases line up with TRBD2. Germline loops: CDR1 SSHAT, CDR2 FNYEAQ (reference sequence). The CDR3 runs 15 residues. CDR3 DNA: TGTGCTAGCAGCTTGGGGAGTAGCGGGAGCGATACGCAGTATTTT. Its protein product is CASSLGSSGSDTQYF.

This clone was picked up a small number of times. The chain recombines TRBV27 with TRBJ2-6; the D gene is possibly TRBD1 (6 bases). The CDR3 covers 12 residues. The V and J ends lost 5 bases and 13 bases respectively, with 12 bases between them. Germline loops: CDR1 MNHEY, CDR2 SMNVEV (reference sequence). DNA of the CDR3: TGTGCCAGCAGTCAAACAGGGAAGGTCCTGACTTTC. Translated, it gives CASSQTGKVLTF.

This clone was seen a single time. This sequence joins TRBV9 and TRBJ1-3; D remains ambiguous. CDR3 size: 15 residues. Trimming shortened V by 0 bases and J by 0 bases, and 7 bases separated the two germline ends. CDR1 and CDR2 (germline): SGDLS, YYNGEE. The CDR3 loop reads CASSVDGVSGNTIYF. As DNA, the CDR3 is TGTGCCAGCAGCGTAGATGGAGTCTCTGGAAACACCATATATTTT.

The DNA for the CDR3 is TGTGCCACCAGCAGCACTAGCGGGGCGAACACCGGGGAGCTGTTTTTT. Its translation: CATSSTSGANTGELFF. V and J are TRBV15 and TRBJ2-2, with 10 bases lining up with TRBD2. Germline CDR1 and CDR2: LNHNV and YYDKDF (reference sequence). J was trimmed by 0 bases and V by 3 bases; bases with no gene match: 1. The CDR3 totals 16 residues.

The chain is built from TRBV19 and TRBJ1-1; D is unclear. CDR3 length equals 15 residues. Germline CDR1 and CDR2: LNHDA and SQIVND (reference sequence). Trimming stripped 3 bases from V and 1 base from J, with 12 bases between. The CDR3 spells CASSMRVLSNTEAFF. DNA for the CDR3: TGTGCCAGTAGTATGAGGGTTTTATCGAACACTGAAGCTTTCTTT.

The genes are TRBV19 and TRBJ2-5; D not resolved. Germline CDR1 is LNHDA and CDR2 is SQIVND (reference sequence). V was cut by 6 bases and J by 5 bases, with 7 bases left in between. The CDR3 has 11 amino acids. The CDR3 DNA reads TGTGCCAGTAGCTTTTACGAGACCCAGTACTTC. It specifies CASSFYETQYF. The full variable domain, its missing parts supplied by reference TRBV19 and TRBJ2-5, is DGGITQSPKYLFRKEGQNVTLSCEQNLNHDAMYWYRQDPGQGLRLIYYSQIVNDFQKGDIAEGYSVSREKKESFPLTVTSAQKNPTAFYLCASSFYETQYFGPGTRLLVL.

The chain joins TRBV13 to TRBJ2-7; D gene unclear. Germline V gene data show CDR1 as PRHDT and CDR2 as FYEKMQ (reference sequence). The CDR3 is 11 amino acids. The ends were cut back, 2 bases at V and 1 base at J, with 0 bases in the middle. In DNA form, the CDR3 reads TGTGCCAGCAGCTTATCCTACGAGCAGTACTTC. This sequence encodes CASSLSYEQYF. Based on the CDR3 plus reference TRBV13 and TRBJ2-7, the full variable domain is AAGVIQSPRHLIKEKRETATLKCYPIPRHDTVYWYQQGPGQDPQFLISFYEKMQSDKGSIPDRFSAQQFSDYHSELNMSSLELGDSALYFCASSLSYEQYFGPGTRLTVT.

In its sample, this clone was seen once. CDR3 bases: TGTGCCAGCAGCTTAGCAGGTGGGTTCAATCAGCCCCAGCATTTT. The encoded protein is CASSLAGGFNQPQHF. The chain recombines TRBV11-2 with TRBJ1-5; D ambiguous. V was pared by 1 base and J by 3 bases, with 10 bases between. The CDR3 runs to 15 residues. Germline CDR1 is SGHAT and CDR2 is FQNNGV.

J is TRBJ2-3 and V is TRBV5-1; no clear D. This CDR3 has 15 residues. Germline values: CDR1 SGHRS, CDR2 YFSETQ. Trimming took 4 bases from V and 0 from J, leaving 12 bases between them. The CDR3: CASSPTGSSTDTQYF. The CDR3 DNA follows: TGCGCCAGCAGCCCAACCGGTTCTAGCACAGATACGCAGTATTTT.

The CDR3 nucleotides read TGTGCCAGCAGCCGGGACAGCTACTATGGCTACACCTTC. It specifies CASSRDSYYGYTF. The chain joins TRBV28 to TRBJ1-2; 7 bases line up with TRBD1. The CDR3 is 13 residues long. Per germline, CDR1 MDHEN and CDR2 SYDVKM. V was clipped by 6 bases and J by 3 bases; unmatched bases: 4.

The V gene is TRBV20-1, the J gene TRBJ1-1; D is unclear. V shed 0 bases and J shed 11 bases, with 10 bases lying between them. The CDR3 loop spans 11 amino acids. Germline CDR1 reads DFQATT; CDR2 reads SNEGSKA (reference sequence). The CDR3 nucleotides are TGCAGTGCTAGAGATGTATCCGGTGCTTTCTTT. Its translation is CSARDVSGAFF.

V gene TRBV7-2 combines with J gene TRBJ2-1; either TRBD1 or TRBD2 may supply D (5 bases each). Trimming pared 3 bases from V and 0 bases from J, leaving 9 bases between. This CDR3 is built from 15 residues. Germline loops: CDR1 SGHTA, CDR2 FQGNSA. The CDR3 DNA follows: TGTGCCAGCAGCTTCCGGGACCTCTCCTACAATGAGCAGTTCTTC. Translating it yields CASSFRDLSYNEQFF. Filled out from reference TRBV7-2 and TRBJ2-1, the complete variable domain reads GAGVSQSPSNKVTEKGKDVELRCDPISGHTALYWYRQSLGQGLEFLIYFQGNSAPDKSGLPSDRFSAERTGGSVSTLTIQRTQQEDSAVYLCASSFRDLSYNEQFFGPGTRLTVL.

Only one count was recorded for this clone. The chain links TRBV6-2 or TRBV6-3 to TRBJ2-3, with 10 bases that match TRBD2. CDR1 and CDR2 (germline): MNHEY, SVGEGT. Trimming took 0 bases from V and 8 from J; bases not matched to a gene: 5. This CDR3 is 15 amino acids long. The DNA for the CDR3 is TGTGCCAGCAGTTACTCGCCTAGCGGGAGAGGTACGCAGTATTTT. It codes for CASSYSPSGRGTQYF.

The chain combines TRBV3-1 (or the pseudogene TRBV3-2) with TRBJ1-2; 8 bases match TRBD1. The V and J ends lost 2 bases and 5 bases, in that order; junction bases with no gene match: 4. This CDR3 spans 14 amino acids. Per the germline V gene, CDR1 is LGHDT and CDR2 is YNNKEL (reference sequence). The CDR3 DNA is TGTGCCAGCAGCCAATTTGGGACAGGTTATGGCTACACCTTC. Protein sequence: CASSQFGTGYGYTF.

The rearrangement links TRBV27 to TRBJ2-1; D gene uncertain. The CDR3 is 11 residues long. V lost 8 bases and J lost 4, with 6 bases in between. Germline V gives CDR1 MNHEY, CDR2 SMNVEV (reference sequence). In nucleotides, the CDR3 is TGTGCCAGCTCTCAGTACAATGAGCAGTTCTTC. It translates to CASSQYNEQFF.

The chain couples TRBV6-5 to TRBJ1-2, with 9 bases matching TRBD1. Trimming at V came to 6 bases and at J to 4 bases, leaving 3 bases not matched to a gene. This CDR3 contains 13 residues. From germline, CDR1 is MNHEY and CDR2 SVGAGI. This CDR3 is CASRGGQGYGYTF. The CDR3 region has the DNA TGTGCCAGCAGGGGGGGACAGGGCTATGGCTACACCTTC.

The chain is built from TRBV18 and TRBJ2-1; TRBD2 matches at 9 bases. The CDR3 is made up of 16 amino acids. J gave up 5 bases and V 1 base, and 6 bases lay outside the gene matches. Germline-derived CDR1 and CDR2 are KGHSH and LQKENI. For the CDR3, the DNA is TGTGCCAGCTCACCACAAGAGGGACTAGCAGACAATGAGCAGTTCTTC. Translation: CASSPQEGLADNEQFF.

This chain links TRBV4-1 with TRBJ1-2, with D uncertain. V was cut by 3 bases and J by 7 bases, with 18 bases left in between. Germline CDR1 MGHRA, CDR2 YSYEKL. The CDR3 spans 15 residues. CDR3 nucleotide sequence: TGCGCCAGCAGCCACCCGGGAGTTGGCTTATTTGGCTACACCTTC. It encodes CASSHPGVGLFGYTF.

CDR3 in amino acids: CASSSGQAATNEKLFF. The DNA of the CDR3 is TGTGCCAGCTCATCGGGACAGGCCGCAACTAATGAAAAACTGTTTTTT. This chain links TRBV18 with TRBJ1-4, with 8 bases matching TRBD1. Looked up from germline, CDR1 is KGHSH and CDR2 is LQKENI. With V trimmed by 5 bases and J by 0 bases, 5 bases remained unmatched. CDR3 length: 16 amino acids.